A selection of T cell receptor beta chains follows, all from one sample in a study of human T cells and chemical hapten exposure. A single record per CDR3 protein comes from TCRdb applying MiXCR to the RACE reads. The sample carries more than 300,000 distinct CDR3 sequences, 4% to 6% recorded once. Specimen: whole blood, collected in connection with sensitization to the hapten diphenylcyclopropenone (DPC). These receptors were obtained from a woman between 45 and 65 years old with alopecia areata. Some clones in this sample may be carry-over from other donors' samples. CDR3s include the opening cysteine and the closing phenylalanine or tryptophan. Fields, in order: J gene, V gene, clone size, D gene, CDR3 DNA, CDR3 protein. A D gene is named only where the DNA matches it firmly. Size tells how often a clone was seen (once, few, many) or the class of an expanded clone, and some rows leave it out.

>TRBJ2-7|TRBV20-1|many|TRBD1
TGCAGTGCCACCCACCCCGGACAGGCGACGGCGCAGTACTTC
CSATHPGQATAQYF
>TRBJ2-7|TRBV7-2|few|TRBD2
TGTGCCAGCAGCCTGACTAGCGGGAGGGCCCATGAGCAGTACTTC
CASSLTSGRAHEQYF
>TRBJ2-1|TRBV20-1|.|TRBD2
TGCAGTGCTGCCGGACTAGCGGGAGTAAGCAATGAGCAGTTCTTC
CSAAGLAGVSNEQFF
>TRBJ1-4|TRBV28|many|.
TGTGCCAGCACCTACGGTGCAACTAATGAAAAACTGTTTTTT
CASTYGATNEKLFF
>TRBJ1-2|TRBV6-2/TRBV6-3|many|.
TGTGCCAGCAGTCGTGGGGGATTGGATGGCTACACCTTC
CASSRGGLDGYTF
>TRBJ2-1|TRBV5-1|many|TRBD2
TGCGCCAGCAGCTTGCCTCTAGCGGGAGGGGATGAGCAGTTCTTC
CASSLPLAGGDEQFF
>TRBJ2-1|TRBV30|many|.
TGTGCCTGGAGTTCGCCGGCGGATGAGCAGTTCTTC
CAWSSPADEQFF
>TRBJ1-1|TRBV4-1|.|.
TGCGCCAGCAGCCAAGATGTGGGGAGGGGTGAAGCTTTCTTT
CASSQDVGRGEAFF
>TRBJ2-1|TRBV7-9|few|.
TGTGCCAGCGGCCGGGACTACAATGAGCAGTTCTTC
CASGRDYNEQFF
>TRBJ2-3|TRBV12-3/TRBV12-4|many|.
TGTGCCAGCAGTTTTGGACTGGGCACAGATACGCAGTATTTT
CASSFGLGTDTQYF
>TRBJ1-5|TRBV20-1|few|.
TGCAGTGCTGGGACCGGGGCCGCCAATCAGCCCCAGCATTTT
CSAGTGAANQPQHF
>TRBJ1-1|TRBV20-1|many|TRBD1
TGCAGTGCTGAGGCTTGGCAGGGGGGTACGCACACTGAAGCTTTCTTT
CSAEAWQGGTHTEAFF
>TRBJ1-4|TRBV10-3|.|TRBD1
TGTGCCGCCGCGGCGTCAGGGGGGAATGAAAAACTGTTTTTT
CAAAASGGNEKLFF
>TRBJ2-5|TRBV5-5|.|TRBD1
TGTGCCAGCAGCGCATACAGGGGGATGGAGACCCAGTACTTC
CASSAYRGMETQYF
>TRBJ2-3|TRBV29-1|few|.
TGCAGCGTTGGATCGAAGGGTACGCAGTATTTT
CSVGSKGTQYF
>TRBJ1-2|TRBV20-1|.|TRBD1
TGCAGTGCTGATTCTTCAGGGGGCTCTAACTATGGCTACATCTTC
CSADSSGGSNYGYIF
>TRBJ2-3|TRBV7-2|many|.
TGTGCCAGCAGCTTAGTCGATGGGCCGGCAGATACGCAGTATTTT
CASSLVDGPADTQYF
>TRBJ1-5|TRBV2|many|TRBD1
TGTGCCAGCAAGGGACAGGGAGGTAATCAGCCCCAGCATTTT
CASKGQGGNQPQHF
>TRBJ2-1|TRBV3-1|.|.
TGTGCCAGCAGCCAAGATGTTCTAGTAGCCTACAATGAGCAGTTCTTC
CASSQDVLVAYNEQFF
>TRBJ1-1|TRBV7-2|.|TRBD1
TGTGCCAGCAGCTTAGAGGGCAGGGGGAGCACTGAAGCTTTCTTT
CASSLEGRGSTEAFF
>TRBJ2-7|TRBV6-2/TRBV6-3|.|.
TGTGCCAGCAGTTATACCGGTACCTACGAGCAGTACTTC
CASSYTGTYEQYF
>TRBJ1-1|TRBV11-2|few|.
TGTGCCAGCAGAAAAACAGGAAGGGGGGCGTTGGCTTTCTTT
CASRKTGRGALAFF
>TRBJ2-1|TRBV12-3/TRBV12-4|few|TRBD2
TGTGCCGGCAGACTAGCGGGGGCGCTGGGTGAGCAGTTCTTC
CAGRLAGALGEQFF
>TRBJ2-3|TRBV20-1|few|.
TGCAGTGCTAGCGTCGGGAGAGGGGGCACAGATACGCAGTATTTT
CSASVGRGGTDTQYF
>TRBJ2-7|TRBV11-3|many|.
TGTGCCAGCAGCCCAGGAGGGGTGATCAACGAGCAGTACTTC
CASSPGGVINEQYF
>TRBJ1-1|TRBV6-5|.|TRBD1
TGTGCCAGCAGAAAACAGGGGGCACTGAACACTGAAGCTTTCTTT
CASRKQGALNTEAFF
>TRBJ2-2|TRBV12-3/TRBV12-4|.|.
TGTGCCAGCAGTTTTGATTCATCCGGGGAGCTGTTTTTT
CASSFDSSGELFF
>TRBJ1-1|TRBV5-1|few|.
TGCGCCAGCAGCTTGATAGGGCAGGGCGGTGATGAAGCTTTCTTT
CASSLIGQGGDEAFF
>TRBJ2-3|TRBV4-1|few|TRBD2
TGCGCCAGCAGCCCCCAGCGGGGGGGCGTATCAGATACGCAGTATTTT
CASSPQRGGVSDTQYF